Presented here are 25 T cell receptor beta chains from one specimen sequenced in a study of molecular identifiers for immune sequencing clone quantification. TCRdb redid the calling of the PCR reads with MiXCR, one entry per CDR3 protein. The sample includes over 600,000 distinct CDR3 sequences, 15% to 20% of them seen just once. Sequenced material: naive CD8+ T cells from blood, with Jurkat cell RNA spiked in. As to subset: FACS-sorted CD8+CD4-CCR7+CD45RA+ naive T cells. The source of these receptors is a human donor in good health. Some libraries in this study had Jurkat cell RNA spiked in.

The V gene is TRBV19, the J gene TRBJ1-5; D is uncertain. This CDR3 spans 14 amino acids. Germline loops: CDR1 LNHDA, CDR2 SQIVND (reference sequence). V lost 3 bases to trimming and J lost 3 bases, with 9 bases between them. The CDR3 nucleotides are TGTGCCAGTAGTATTAACCCAACCAATCAGCCCCAGCATTTT. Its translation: CASSINPTNQPQHF.

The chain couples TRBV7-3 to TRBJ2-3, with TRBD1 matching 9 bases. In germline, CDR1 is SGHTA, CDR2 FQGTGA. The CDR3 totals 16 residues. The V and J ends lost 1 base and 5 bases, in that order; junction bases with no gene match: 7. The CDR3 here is CASSLISRQGGDTQYF. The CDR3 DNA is TGTGCCAGCAGCTTAATTTCGAGACAGGGGGGAGATACGCAGTATTTT.

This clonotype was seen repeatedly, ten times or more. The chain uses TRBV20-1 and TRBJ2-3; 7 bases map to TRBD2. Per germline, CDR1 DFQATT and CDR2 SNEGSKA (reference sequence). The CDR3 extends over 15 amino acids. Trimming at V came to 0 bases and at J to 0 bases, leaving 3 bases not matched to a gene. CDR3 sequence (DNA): TGCAGTGCTAGAGATCATAGCGGGAGCACAGATACGCAGTATTTT. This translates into CSARDHSGSTDTQYF.

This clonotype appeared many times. CDR3 bases: TGTGCCACCACAGGGTACACAGATACGCAGTATTTT. Encoded protein: CATTGYTDTQYF. The rearrangement joins TRBV5-4 to TRBJ2-3; TRBD1 is a possible D gene (6 bases). Germline values: CDR1 SGHNT, CDR2 YYREEE (reference sequence). V was shortened by 9 bases and J by 2 bases, with 10 bases between the two germline ends. The CDR3 spans 12 residues.

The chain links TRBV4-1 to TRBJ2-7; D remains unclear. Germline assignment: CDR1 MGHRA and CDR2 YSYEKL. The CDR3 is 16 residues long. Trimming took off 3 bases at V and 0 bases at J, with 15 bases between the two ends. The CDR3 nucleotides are TGCGCCAGCAGCCAGGAACAAACAAGGAGCTCCTACGAGCAGTACTTC. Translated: CASSQEQTRSSYEQYF.

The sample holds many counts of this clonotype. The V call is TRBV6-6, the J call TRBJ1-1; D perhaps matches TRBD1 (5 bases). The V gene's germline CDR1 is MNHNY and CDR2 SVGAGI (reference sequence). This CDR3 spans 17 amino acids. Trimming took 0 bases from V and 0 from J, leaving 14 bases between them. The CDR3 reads CASSYSHGDSLNTEAFF. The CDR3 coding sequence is TGTGCCAGCAGTTACTCACACGGTGACAGTTTGAACACTGAAGCTTTCTTT.

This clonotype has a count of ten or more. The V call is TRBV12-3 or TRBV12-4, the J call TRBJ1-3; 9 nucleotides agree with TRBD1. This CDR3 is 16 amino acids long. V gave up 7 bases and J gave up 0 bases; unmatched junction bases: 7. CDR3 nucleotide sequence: TGTGCCAGCACCGGGACAGGGACTACCTCTGGAAACACCATATATTTT. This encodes CASTGTGTTSGNTIYF.

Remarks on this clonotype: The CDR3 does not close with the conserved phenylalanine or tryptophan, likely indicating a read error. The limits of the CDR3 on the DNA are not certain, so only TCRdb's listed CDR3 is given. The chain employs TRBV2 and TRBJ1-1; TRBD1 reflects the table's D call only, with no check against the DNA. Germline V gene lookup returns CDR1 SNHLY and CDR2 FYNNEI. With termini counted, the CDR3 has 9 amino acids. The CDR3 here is CARTPRGVL.

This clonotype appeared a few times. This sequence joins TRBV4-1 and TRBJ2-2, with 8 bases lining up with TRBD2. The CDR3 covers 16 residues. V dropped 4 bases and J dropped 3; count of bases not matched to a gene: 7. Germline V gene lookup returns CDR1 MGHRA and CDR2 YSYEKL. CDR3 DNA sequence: TGCGCCAGCAGCCCCCCCCGGGAGGGTTACACCGGGGAGCTGTTTTTT. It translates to CASSPPREGYTGELFF.

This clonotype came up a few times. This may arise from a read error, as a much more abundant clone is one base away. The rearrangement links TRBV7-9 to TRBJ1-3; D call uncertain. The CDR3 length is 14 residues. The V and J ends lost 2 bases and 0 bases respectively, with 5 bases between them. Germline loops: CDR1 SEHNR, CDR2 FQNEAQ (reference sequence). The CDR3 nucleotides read TGTGCCAGCAGCTTAACAAGCTCTGGAAACACCATATATTTT. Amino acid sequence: CASSLTSSGNTIYF.

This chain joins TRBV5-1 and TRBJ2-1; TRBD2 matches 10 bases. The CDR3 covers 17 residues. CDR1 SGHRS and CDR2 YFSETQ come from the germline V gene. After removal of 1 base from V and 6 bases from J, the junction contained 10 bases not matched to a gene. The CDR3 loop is CASSLRTSGPYLNEQFF. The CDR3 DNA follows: TGCGCCAGCAGCTTGCGGACTAGCGGCCCCTACCTCAATGAGCAGTTCTTC. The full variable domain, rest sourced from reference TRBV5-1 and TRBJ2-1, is KAGVTQTPRYLIKTRGQQVTLSCSPISGHRSVSWYQQTPGQGLQFLFEYFSETQRNKGNFPGRFSGRQFSNSRSEMNVSTLELGDSALYLCASSLRTSGPYLNEQFFGPGTRLTVL.

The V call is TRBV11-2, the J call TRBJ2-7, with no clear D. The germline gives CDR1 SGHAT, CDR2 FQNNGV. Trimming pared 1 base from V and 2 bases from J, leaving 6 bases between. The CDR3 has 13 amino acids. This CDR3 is CASSLATTYEQYF. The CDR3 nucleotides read TGTGCCAGCAGCTTAGCCACCACCTACGAGCAGTACTTC.

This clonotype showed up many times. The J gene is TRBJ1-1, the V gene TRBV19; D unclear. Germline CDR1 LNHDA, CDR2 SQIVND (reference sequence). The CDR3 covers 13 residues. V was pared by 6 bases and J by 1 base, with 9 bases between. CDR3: CASRKSANTEAFF. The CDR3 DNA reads TGTGCCAGTAGAAAAAGTGCGAACACTGAAGCTTTCTTT.

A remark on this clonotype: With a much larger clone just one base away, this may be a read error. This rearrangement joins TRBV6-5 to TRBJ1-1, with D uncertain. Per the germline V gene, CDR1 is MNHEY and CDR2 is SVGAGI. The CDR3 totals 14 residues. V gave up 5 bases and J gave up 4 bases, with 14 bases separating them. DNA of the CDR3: TGTGCCAGCAGTCCCCAGCCATTTAGCACTGAAGCTTTCTTT. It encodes CASSPQPFSTEAFF.

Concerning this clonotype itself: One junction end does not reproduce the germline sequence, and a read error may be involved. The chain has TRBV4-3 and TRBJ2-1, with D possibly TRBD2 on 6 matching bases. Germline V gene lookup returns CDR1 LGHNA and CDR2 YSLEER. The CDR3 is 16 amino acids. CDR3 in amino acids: CASSQGLDQTHNERFF. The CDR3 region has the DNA TGCGCCAGCAGCCAAGGACTAGATCAGACCCACAATGAGCGGTTCTTC.

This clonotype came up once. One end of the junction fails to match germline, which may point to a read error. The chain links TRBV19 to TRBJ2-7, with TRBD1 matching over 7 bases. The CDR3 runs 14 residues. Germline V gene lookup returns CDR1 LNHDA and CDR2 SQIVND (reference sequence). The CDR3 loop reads CASSMADRLTELYF. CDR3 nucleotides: TGTGCCAGTAGTATGGCGGACAGGCTAACCGAGCTGTACTTC.

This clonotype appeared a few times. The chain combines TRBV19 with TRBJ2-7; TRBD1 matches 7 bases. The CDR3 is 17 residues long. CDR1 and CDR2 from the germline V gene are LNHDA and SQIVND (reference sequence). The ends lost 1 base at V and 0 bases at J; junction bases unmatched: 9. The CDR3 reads CASSIAAGGHPSYEQYF. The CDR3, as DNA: TGTGCCAGTAGTATAGCAGCAGGGGGACACCCCTCCTACGAGCAGTACTTC.

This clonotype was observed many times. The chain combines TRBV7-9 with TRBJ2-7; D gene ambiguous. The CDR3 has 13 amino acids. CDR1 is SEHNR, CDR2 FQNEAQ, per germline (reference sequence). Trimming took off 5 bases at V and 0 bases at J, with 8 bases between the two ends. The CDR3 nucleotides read TGTGCCAGCAGCCCCCTTGCCTCCTACGAGCAGTACTTC. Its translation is CASSPLASYEQYF.

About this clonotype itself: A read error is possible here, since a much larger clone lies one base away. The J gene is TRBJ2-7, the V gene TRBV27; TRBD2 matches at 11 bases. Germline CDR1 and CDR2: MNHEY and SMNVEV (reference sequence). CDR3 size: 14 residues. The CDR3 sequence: CASREGLAAYERYF. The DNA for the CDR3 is TGTGCCAGCAGGGAGGGACTAGCGGCCTACGAGCGGTACTTC.

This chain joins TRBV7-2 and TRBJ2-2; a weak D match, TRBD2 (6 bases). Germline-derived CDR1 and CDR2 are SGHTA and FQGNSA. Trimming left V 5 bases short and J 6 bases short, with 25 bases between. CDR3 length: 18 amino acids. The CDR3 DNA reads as TGTGCCAGCAGCCCCTACGGAGGGCGAACTAGTAACCCCGGGGAGCTGTTTTTT. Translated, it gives CASSPYGGRTSNPGELFF.

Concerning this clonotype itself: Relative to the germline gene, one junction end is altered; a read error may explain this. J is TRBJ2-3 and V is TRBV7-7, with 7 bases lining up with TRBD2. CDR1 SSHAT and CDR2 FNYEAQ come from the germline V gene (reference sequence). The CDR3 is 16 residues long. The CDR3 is CASSPILARNTDAQYF. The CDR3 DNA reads TGTGCCAGCAGCCCCATACTAGCGCGGAATACAGATGCGCAGTATTTT.

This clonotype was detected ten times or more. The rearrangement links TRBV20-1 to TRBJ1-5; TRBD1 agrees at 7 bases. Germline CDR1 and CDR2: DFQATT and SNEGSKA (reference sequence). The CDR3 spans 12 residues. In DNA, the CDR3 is TGCAGAGCCGGGACAGATAATCAGCCCCAGCATTTT. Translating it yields CRAGTDNQPQHF.

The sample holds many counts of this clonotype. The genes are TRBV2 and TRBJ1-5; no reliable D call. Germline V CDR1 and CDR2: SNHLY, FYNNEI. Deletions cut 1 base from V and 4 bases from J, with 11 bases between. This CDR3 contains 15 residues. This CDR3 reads CASSEGWERNQPQHF. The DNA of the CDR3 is TGTGCCAGCAGTGAAGGGTGGGAGAGAAATCAGCCCCAGCATTTT.

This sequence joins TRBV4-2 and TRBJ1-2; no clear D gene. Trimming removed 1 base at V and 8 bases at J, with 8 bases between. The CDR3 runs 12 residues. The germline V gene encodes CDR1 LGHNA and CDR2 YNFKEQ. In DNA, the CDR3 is TGTGCCAGCAGCCAAGCTGGGCTAGGCTACACCTTC. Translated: CASSQAGLGYTF.

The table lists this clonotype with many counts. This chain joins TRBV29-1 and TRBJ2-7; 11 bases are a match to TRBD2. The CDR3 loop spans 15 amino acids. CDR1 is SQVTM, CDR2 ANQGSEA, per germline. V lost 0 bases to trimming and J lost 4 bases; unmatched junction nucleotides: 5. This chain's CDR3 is CSVEDYTSGSYEQYF. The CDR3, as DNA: TGCAGCGTTGAAGACTATACTAGCGGGAGTTACGAGCAGTACTTC.